One T cell receptor beta chain is described in this entry. This sample is drawn from a study of blood T cell repertoires in COVID-19. About the study: Nucleic acid was either cDNA or gDNA, and it came from T cells, B-cell-depleted T cells, or PBMCs.

Participant ages covered roughly 18 to 89 years across 25 or so US areas. In the original workflow: It was from reference gene primer amplification that nucleated cell counts were estimated. The protocol was immunoSEQ multiplex PCR, while the TCRdb copy is restricted to in-frame clones and leaves out a portion. V and J calls plus clone size are reproduced from that table; the DNA served to infer D and trimming. The sample holds 200,000 to 250,000 clones, 90% seen once. Losses at the gene ends were 5 bases for V and 2 bases for J; bases not matched to a gene: 5. Germline CDR1 SGDLS, CDR2 YYNGEE. The CDR3 covers 15 residues.

The V and J genes are TRBV9 and TRBJ2-7; 12 bases align to TRBD2. Sequenced: PBMCs or T cells enriched from blood (not recorded which). The clonotype originates from a man between 25 and 39 years old who had been exposed to COVID-19. The CDR3 region has the DNA TGTGCCAGCAGTCGACTAGCGGGGGACACCTACGAGCAGTACTTC. Its translation: CASSRLAGDTYEQYF.